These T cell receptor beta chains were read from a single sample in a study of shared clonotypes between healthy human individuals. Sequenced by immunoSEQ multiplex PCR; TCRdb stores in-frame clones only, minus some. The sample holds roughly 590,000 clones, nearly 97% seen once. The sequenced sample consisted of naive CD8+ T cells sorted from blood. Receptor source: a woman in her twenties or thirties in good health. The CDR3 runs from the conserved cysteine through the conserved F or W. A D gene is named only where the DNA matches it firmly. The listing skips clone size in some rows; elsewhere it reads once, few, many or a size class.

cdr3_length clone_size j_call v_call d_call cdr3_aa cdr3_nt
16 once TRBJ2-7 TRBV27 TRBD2 CASSLIQAGGPHEQYF TGTGCCAGCAGTCTCATTCAAGCGGGAGGCCCCCACGAGCAGTACTTC
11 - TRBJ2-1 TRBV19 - CAGGPENEQFF TGTGCCGGGGGCCCAGAGAATGAGCAGTTCTTC
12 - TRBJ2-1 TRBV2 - CASSAYPNEQFF TGTGCCAGCAGTGCCTACCCCAATGAGCAGTTCTTC
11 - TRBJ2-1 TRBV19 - CASRRGLEQFF TGTGCCAGTAGGAGGGGACTTGAGCAGTTCTTC
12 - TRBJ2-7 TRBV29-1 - CSVTATGLEQYF TGCAGCGTCACCGCGACAGGCCTGGAGCAGTACTTC
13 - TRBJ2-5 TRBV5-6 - CASSSPNPETQYF TGTGCCAGCAGCTCCCCCAATCCGGAGACCCAGTACTTC
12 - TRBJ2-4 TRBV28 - CASTLGESIQYF TGTGCCAGCACTTTAGGGGAAAGCATTCAGTACTTC
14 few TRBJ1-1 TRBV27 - CASSTSGALTEAFF TGTGCCAGCAGTACCTCAGGGGCCCTCACTGAAGCTTTCTTT
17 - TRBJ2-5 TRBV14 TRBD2 CASSQELGLADGKTQYF TGTGCCAGCAGCCAAGAGTTGGGACTAGCGGACGGAAAGACCCAGTACTTC
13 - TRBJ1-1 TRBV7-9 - CASSLGSVTEAFF TGTGCCAGCAGCTTGGGTAGCGTCACTGAAGCTTTCTTT
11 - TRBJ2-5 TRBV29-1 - CSGTGSGEQYF TGCAGCGGCACAGGGTCTGGAGAGCAGTACTTC
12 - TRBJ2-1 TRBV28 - CASSAWDLEQFF TGTGCCAGCAGTGCCTGGGACCTCGAGCAGTTCTTC
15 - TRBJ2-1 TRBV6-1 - CASSEGSGTYNEQFF TGTGCCAGCAGTGAAGGGTCGGGAACCTACAATGAGCAGTTCTTC